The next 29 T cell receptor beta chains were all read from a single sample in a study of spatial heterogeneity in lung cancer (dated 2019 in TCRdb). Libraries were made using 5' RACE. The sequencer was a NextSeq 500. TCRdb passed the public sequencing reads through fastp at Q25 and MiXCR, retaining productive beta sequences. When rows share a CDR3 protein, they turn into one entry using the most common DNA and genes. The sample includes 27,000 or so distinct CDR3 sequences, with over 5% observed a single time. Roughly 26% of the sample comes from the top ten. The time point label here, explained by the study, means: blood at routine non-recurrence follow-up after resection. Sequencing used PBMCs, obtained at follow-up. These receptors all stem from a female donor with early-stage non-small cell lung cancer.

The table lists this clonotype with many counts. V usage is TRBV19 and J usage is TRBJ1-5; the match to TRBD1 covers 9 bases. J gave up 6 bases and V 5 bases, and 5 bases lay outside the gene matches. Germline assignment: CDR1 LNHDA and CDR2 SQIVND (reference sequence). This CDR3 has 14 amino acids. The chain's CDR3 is CASSVGTGFQPQHF. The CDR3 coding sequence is TGTGCCAGTAGTGTCGGGACAGGGTTTCAGCCCCAGCATTTT.

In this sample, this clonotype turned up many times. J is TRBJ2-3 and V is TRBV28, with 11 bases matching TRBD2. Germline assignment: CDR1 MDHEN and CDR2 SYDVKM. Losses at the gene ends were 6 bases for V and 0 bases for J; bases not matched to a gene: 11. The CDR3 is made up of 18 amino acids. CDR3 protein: CASSRGLAGGASTDTQYF. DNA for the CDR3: TGTGCCAGCAGCCGGGGCCTAGCGGGAGGTGCTAGCACAGATACGCAGTATTTT.

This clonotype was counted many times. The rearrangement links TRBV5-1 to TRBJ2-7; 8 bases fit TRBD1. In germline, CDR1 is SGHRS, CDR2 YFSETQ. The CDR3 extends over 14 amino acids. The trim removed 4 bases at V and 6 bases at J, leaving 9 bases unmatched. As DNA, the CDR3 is TGCGCCAGCAGCCTGGGACAGGAGATCTCCGAGCAGTACTTC. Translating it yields CASSLGQEISEQYF.

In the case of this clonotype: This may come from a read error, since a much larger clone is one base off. CDR3 protein: CASSYRESWANVLTF. CDR3 DNA sequence: TGTGCCAGCAGTTACAGGGAATCTTGGGCCAACGTCCTGACTTTC. The gene calls are TRBV7-9 and TRBJ2-6, with D possibly matching TRBD1 (6 bases). This CDR3 is built from 15 residues. V lost 6 bases and J lost 5, with 14 bases in between. The germline gives CDR1 SEHNR, CDR2 FQNEAQ (reference sequence). The full variable domain, with the rest looked up from reference TRBV7-9 and TRBJ2-6, is DTGVSQNPRHKITKRGQNVTFRCDPISEHNRLYWYRQTLGQGPEFLTYFQNEAQLEKSRLLSDRFSAERPKGSFSTLEIQRTEQGDSAMYLCASSYRESWANVLTFGAGSRLTVL.

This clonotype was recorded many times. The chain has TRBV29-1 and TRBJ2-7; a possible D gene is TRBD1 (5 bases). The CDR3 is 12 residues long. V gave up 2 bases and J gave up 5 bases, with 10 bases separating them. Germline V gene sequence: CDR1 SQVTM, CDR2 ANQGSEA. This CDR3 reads CSVERAGNEQYF. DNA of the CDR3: TGCAGCGTTGAACGGGCAGGGAACGAGCAGTACTTC.

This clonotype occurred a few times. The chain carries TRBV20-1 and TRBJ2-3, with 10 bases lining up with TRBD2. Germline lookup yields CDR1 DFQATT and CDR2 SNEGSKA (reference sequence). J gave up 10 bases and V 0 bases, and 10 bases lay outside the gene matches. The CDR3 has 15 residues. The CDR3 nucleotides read TGCAGTGCTAGAGATGAGCGGGGGGGCCTTTTCTCGCAGTATTTT. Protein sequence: CSARDERGGLFSQYF.

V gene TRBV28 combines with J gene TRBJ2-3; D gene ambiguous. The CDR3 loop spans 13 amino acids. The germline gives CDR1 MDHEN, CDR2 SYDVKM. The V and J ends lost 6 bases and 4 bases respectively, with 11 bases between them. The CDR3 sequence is CASRQTSADTQYF. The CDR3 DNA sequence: TGTGCCAGCAGACAGACGTCGGCAGATACGCAGTATTTT.

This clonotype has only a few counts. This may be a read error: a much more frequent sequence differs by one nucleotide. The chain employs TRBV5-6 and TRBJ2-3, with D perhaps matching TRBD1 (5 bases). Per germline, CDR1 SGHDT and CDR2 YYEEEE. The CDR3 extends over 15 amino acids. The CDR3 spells CVSIQNGASTDTQYF. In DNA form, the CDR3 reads TGTGTCAGCATCCAGAATGGGGCTTCCACAGATACGCAGTATTTT.

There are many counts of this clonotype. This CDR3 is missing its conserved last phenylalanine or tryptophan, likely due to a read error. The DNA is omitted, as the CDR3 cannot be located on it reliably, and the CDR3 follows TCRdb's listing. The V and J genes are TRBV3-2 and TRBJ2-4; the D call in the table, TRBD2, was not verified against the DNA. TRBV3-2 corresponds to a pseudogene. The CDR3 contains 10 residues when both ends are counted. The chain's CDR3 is CASSQNLRGS.

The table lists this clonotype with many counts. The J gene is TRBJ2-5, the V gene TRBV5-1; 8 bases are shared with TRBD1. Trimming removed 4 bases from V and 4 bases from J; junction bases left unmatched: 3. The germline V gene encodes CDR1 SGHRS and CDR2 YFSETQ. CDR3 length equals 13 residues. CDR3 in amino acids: CASSDDRGETQYF. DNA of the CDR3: TGCGCCAGCAGCGATGACAGGGGAGAGACCCAGTACTTC.

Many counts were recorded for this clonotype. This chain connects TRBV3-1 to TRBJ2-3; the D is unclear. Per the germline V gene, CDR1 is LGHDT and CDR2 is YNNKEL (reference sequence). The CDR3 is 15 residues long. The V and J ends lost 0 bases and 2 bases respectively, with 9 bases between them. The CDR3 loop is CASSQDPAPTDTQYF. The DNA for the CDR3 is TGTGCCAGCAGCCAAGATCCAGCGCCCACAGATACGCAGTATTTT.

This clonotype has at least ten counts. DNA for the CDR3: TGTGCCAGCAGCCCTTCGGGGCCGGGCAGGAGGGGCTATGGCTACACCTTC. This sequence encodes CASSPSGPGRRGYGYTF. V usage is TRBV21-1 and J usage is TRBJ1-2; the table's D call, TRBD1, has no DNA check behind it. TRBV21-1 is a recognized pseudogene. This CDR3 is 17 amino acids long.

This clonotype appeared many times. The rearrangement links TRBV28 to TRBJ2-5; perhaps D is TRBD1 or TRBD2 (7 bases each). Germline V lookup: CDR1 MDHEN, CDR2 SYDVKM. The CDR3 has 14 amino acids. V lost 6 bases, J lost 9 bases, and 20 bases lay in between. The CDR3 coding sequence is TGTGCCAGCAGCTTAAGGTCCCAGGGGGGGGCCCAGTACTTC. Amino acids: CASSLRSQGGAQYF.

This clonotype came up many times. Here the CDR3 reads CSAGTGKGMNTEAFF. CDR3 coding DNA: TGCAGTGCCGGGACAGGGAAAGGGATGAACACTGAAGCTTTCTTT. The chain combines TRBV20-1 with TRBJ1-1, with 9 bases lining up with TRBD1. The V gene end was trimmed by 6 bases and the J gene end by 0 bases; junction bases not matched to a gene: 8. This CDR3 is built from 15 residues. Germline V gene sequence: CDR1 DFQATT, CDR2 SNEGSKA (reference sequence).

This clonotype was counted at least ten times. CDR3: CAISELEQETQYF. The CDR3 DNA is TGTGCCATCAGTGAGCTAGAACAAGAGACCCAGTACTTC. The chain uses TRBV10-3 and TRBJ2-5; no firm D call. V lost 2 bases to trimming and J lost 2 bases, with 6 bases between them. Germline V gene lookup returns CDR1 ENHRY and CDR2 SYGVKD. The CDR3 is 13 residues long.

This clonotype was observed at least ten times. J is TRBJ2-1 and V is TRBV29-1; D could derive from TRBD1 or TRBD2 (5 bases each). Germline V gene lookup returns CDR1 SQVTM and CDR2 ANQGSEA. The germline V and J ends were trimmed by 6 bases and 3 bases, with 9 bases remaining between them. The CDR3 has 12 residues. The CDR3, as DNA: TGCAGCGTCGTGGGGGACTACAATGAGCAGTTCTTC. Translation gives CSVVGDYNEQFF.

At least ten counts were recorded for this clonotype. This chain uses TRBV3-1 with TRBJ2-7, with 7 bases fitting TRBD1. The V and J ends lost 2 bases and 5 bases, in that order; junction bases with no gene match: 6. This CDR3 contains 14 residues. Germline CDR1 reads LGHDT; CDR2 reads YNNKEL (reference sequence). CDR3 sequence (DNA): TGTGCCAGCAGCCAAAGGGGAACAGGGGACGAGCAGTACTTC. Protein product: CASSQRGTGDEQYF.

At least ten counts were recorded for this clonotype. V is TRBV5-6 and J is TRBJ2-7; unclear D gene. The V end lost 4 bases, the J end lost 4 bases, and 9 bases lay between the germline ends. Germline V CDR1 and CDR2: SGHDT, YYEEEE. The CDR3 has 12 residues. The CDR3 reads CASSADKYEQYF. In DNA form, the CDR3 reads TGTGCCAGCAGCGCAGATAAATACGAGCAGTACTTC.

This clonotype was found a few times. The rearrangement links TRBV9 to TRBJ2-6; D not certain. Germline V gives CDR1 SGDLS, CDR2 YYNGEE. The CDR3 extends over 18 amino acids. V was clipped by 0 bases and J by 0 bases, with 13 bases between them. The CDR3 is CASSVVPGRSSGANVLTF. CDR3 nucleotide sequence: TGTGCCAGCAGCGTAGTGCCAGGAAGGAGCTCTGGGGCCAACGTCCTGACTTTC.

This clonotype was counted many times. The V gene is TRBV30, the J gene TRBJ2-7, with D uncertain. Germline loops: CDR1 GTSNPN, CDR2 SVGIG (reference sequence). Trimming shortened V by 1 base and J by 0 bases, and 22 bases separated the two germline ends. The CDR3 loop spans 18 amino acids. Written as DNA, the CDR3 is TGTGCCTGGAGTGGGCGACTCCGAGGCTCCTTAAGCTCCTACGAGCAGTACTTC. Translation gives CAWSGRLRGSLSSYEQYF.

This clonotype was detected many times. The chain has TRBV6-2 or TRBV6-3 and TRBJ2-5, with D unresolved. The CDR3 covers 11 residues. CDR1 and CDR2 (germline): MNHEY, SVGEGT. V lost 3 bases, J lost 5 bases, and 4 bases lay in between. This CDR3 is CASSYPETQYF. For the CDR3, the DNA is TGTGCCAGCAGTTATCCGGAGACCCAGTACTTC.

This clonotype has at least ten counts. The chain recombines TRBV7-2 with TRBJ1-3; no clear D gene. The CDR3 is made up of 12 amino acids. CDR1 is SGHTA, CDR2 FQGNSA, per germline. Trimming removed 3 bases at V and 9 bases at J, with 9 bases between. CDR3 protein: CASSFTDVTIYF. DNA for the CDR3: TGTGCCAGCAGCTTCACGGATGTCACCATATATTTT.

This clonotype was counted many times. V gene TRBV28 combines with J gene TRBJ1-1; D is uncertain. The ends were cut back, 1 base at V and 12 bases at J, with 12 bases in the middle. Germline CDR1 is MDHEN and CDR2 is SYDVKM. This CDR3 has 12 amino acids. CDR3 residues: CASSLFEVVTFF. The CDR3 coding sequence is TGTGCCAGCAGTTTATTCGAGGTCGTGACTTTCTTT.

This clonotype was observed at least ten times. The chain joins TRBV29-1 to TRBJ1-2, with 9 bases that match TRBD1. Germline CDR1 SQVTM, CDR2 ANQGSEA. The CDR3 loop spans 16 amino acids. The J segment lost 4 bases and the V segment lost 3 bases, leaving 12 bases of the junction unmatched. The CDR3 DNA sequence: TGCAGCGTTGACAGAGACATACAGGGGGCGGTCTATGGCTACACCTTC. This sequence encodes CSVDRDIQGAVYGYTF. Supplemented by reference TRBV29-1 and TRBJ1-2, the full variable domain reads SAVISQKPSRDICQRGTSLTIQCQVDSQVTMMFWYRQQPGQSLTLIATANQGSEATYESGFVIDKFPISRPNLTFSTLTVSNMSPEDSSIYLCSVDRDIQGAVYGYTFGSGTRLTVV.

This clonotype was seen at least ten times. The CDR3 loop reads CASSTPWRRGRRTGELFF. The CDR3 DNA reads as TGTGCCAGCAGCACCCCATGGCGGAGGGGGCGTCGGACCGGGGAGCTGTTTTTT. The chain uses TRBV11-2 and TRBJ2-2, with D possibly being TRBD1 (7 bases). The CDR3 sequence is 18 residues long. Germline-derived CDR1 and CDR2 are SGHAT and FQNNGV. Trimming removed 5 bases at V and 5 bases at J, with 24 bases between.

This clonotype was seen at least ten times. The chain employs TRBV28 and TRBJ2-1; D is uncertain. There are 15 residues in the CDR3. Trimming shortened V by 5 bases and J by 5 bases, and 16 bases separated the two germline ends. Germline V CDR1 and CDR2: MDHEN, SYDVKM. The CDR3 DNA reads TGTGCCAGCAGTCGCGGCGTCGGGCCAAACAATGAGCAGTTCTTC. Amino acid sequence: CASSRGVGPNNEQFF.

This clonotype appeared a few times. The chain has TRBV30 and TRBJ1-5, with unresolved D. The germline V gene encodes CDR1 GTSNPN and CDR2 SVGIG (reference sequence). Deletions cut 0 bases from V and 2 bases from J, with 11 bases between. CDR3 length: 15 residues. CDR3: CAWSVSSGGNQPQHF. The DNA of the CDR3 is TGTGCCTGGAGTGTAAGTTCAGGAGGCAATCAGCCCCAGCATTTT.

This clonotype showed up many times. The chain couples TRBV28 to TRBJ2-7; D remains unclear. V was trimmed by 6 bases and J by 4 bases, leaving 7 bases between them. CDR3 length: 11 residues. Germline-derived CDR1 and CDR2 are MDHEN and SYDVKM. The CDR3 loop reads CASRTGYEQYF. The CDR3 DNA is TGTGCCAGCAGAACGGGTTACGAGCAGTACTTC.

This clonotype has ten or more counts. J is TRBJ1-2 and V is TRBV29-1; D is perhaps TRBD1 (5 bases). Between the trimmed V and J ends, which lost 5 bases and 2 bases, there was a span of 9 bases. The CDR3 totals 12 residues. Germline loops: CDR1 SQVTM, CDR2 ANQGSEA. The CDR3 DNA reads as TGCAGCGTTCAGGGTGGGAACTATGGCTACACCTTC. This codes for CSVQGGNYGYTF.